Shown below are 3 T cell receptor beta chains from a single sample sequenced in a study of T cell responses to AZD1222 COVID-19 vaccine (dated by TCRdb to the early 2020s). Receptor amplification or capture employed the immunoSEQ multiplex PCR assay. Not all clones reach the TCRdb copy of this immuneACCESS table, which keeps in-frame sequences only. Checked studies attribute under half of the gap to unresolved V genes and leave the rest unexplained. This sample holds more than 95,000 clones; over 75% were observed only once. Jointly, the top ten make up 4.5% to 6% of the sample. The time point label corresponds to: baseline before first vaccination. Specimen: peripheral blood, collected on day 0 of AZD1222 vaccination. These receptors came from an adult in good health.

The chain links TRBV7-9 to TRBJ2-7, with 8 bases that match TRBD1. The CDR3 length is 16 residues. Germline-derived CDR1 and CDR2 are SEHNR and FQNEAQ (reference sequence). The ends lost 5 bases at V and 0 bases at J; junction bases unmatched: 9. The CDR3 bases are TGTGCCAGCAGCCCTATAGGGACAGGTAGCTCCTACGAGCAGTACTTC. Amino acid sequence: CASSPIGTGSSYEQYF. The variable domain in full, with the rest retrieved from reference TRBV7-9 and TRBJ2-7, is DTGVSQNPRHKITKRGQNVTFRCDPISEHNRLYWYRQTLGQGPEFLTYFQNEAQLEKSRLLSDRFSAERPKGSFSTLEIQRTEQGDSAMYLCASSPIGTGSSYEQYFGPGTRLTVT.

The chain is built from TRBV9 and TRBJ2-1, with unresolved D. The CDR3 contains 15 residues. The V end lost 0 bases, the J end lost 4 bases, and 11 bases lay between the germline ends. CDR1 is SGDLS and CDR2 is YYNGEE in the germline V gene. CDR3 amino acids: CASSVDLFIYNEQFF. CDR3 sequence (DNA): TGTGCCAGCAGCGTAGACCTATTTATATACAATGAGCAGTTCTTC.

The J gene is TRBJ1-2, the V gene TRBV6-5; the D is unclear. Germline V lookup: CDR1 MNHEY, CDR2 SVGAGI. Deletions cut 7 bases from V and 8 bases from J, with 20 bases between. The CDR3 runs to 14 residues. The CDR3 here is CASTGPESMGGYTF. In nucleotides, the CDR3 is TGTGCCAGCACCGGGCCAGAGAGTATGGGCGGCTACACCTTC.